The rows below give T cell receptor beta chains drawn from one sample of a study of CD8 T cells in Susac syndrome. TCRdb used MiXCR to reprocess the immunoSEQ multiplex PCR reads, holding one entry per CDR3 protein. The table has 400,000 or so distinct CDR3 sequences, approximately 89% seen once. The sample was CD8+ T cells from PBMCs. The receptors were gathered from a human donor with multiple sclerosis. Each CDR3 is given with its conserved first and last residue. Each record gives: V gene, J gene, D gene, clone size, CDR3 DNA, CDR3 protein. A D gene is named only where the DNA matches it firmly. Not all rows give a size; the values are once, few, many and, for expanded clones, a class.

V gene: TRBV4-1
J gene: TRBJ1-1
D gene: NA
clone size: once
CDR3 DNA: TGCGCCAGCAGCCAAGCAGGGATGGAAGCTTTCTTT
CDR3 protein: CASSQAGMEAFF

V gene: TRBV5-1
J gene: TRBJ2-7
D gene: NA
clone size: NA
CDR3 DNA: TGCGCCAGCAGCGCCACAGGTACAAGGGAGCAGTACTTC
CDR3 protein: CASSATGTREQYF

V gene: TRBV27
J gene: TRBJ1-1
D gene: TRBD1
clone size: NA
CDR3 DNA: TGTGCCAGCAGTGGGACAGGGTCCCCTGAAGCTTTCTTT
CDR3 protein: CASSGTGSPEAFF

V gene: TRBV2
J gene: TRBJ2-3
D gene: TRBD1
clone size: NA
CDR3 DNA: TGTGCCAGCAGATTTAATAAAGGACAGGCTTTGGCAGATACGCAGTATTTT
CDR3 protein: CASRFNKGQALADTQYF

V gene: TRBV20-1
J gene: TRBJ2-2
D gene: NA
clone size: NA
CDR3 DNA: TGCAGTGCCCTCGGGGAGTGGGGGGACAGTCCGGTTTCCGGGGAGCTGTTTTTT
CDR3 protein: CSALGEWGDSPVSGELFF

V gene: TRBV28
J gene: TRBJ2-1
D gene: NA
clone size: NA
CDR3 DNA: TGTGCCAGCAGTTTCTCCGGGCACCCCTTCTACAATGAGCAGTTCTTC
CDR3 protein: CASSFSGHPFYNEQFF

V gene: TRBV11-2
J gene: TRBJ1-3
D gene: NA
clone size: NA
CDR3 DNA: TGTGCCAGCAGCTTAGATCCCGGAAACACCATATATTTT
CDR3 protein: CASSLDPGNTIYF

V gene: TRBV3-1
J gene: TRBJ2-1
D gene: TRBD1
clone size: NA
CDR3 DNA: TGTGCCAGCAGCCATCCACAGGGGGCCCGCAATGAGCAGTTCTTC
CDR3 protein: CASSHPQGARNEQFF

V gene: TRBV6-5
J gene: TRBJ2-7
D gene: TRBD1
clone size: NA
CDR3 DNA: TGTGCCAGCAGTTACTCGACCCAGGGGGCAACAGACGAGCAGTACTTC
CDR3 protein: CASSYSTQGATDEQYF

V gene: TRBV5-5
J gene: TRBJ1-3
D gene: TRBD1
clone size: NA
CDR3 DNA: TGTGCCAGCAGCCAAATCCTCCCGGGACAGTCATCTGGAAACACCATATATTTT
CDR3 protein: CASSQILPGQSSGNTIYF

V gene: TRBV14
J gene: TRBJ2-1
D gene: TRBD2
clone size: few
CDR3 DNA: TGTGCCAGCAGCCAATTAGCGGGGGGGGCCTACAATGAGCAGTTCTTC
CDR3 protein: CASSQLAGGAYNEQFF

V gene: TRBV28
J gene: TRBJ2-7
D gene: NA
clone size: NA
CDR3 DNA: TGTGCCAGCAGTTTAGACCGGGGTTCCGGGGACCAGCAGTACTTC
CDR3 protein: CASSLDRGSGDQQYF

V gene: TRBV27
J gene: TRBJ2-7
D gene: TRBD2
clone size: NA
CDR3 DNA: TGTGCCAGCAGGGGACTAGCGGGTGGGTCCTACGAGCAGTACTTC
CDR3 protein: CASRGLAGGSYEQYF

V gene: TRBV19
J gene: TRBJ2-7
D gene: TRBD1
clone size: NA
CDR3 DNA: TGTGCCAGTAGTATGACAGGGGGCTTGAACGAGCAGTACTTC
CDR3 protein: CASSMTGGLNEQYF

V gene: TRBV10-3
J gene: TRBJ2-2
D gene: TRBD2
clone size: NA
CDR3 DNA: TGTGCCATCAGTCAAAGCGGGAGCGCTGAGAACGGGGAGCTGTTTTTT
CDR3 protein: CAISQSGSAENGELFF

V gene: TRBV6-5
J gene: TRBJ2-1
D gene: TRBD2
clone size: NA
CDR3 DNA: TGTGCCAGCAGTTACTCGACGGCGCGGGGGGGCGCTGAGCAGTTCTTC
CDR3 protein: CASSYSTARGGAEQFF

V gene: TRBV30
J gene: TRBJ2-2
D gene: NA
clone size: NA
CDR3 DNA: TGTGCCTGGGAGCCGGGACAGAACACCGGGGAGCTGTTTTTT
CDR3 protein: CAWEPGQNTGELFF

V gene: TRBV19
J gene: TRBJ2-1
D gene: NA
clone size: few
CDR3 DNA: TGTGCCAGTAGTATGTCGAATGAGCAGTTCTTC
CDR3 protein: CASSMSNEQFF

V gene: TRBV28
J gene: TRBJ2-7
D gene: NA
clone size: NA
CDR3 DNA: TGTGCCAGCAGTCCGCGGACAGAGAAATCCTACGAGCAGTACTTC
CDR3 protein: CASSPRTEKSYEQYF

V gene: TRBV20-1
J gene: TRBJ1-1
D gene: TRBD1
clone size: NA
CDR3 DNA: TGCAGTGCTAGAGATTATAGGGGGCGAATTGAAGCTTTCTTT
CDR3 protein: CSARDYRGRIEAFF

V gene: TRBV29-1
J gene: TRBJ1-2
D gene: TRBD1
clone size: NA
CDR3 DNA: TGCAGCGTTGAGGGGCGGGCAGGGGGATTAGACTATGGCTACACCTTC
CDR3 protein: CSVEGRAGGLDYGYTF

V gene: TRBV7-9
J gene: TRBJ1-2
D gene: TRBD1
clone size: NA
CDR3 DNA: TGTGCCAGCAGCACTCGGACAGGGGAGGCCCTTGGCTACACCTTC
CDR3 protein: CASSTRTGEALGYTF

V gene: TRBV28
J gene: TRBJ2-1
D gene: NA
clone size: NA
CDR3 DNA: TGTGCCAGCGAAGGGGGAGGGCCTGGGGAGCAGTTCTTC
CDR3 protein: CASEGGGPGEQFF

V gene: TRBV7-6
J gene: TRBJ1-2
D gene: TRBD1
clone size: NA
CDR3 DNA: TGTGCCAGCCACCCTACCGACGGGACAGGAGCTAACTATGGCTACACCTTC
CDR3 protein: CASHPTDGTGANYGYTF

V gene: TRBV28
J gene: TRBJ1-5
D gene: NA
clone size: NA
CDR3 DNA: TGTGCCAGCAGTTTTCCTGGGGGGGATAGCAATCAGCCCCAGCATTTT
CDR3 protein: CASSFPGGDSNQPQHF

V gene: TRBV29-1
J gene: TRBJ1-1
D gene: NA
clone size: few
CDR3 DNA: TGCAGCGTTGAGGAAGGAACTGAAGCTTTCTTT
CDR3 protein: CSVEEGTEAFF